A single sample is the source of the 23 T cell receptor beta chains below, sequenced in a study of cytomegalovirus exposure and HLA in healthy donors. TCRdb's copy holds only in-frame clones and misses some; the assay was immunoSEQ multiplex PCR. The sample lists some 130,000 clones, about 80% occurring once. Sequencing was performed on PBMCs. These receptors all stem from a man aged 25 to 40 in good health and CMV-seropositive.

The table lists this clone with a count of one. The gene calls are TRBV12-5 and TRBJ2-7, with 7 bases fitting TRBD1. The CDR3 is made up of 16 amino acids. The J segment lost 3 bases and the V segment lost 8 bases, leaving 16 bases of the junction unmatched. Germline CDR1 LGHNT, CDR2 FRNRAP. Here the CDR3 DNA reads TGTGCTAGTAGGGGCCTTTTTCACCCAGGGGGCTACGAGCAGTACTTC. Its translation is CASRGLFHPGGYEQYF.

The CDR3 spells CASSIQEVGYGYTF. The CDR3 bases are TGTGCCAGTAGTATACAGGAGGTGGGCTATGGCTACACCTTC. The chain employs TRBV19 and TRBJ1-2; D ambiguous. Germline V gene data show CDR1 as LNHDA and CDR2 as SQIVND (reference sequence). V was pared by 2 bases and J by 4 bases, with 11 bases between. The CDR3 runs 14 residues.

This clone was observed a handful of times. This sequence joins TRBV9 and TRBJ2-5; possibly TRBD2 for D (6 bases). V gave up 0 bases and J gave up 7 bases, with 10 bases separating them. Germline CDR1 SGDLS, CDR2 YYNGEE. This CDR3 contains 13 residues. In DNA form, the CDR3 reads TGTGCCAGCAGCGTAGCTGCGGAGGGGACCCAGTACTTC. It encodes CASSVAAEGTQYF.

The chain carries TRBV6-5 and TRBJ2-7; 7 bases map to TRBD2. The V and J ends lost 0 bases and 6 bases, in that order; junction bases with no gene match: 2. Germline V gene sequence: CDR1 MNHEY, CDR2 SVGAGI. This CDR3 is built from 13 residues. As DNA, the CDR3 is TGTGCCAGCAGTTACTCGGGGGAGGGCGAGCAGTACTTC. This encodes CASSYSGEGEQYF.

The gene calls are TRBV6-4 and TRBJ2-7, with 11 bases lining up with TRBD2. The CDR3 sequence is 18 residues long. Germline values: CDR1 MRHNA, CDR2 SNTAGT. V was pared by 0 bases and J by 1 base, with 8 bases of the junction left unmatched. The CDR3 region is CASSDSVTSGNQSYEQYF. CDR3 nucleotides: TGTGCCAGCAGTGACTCGGTGACTAGCGGGAATCAGTCCTACGAGCAGTACTTC.

The CDR3 region is CSVVTGMNTEAFF. In nucleotides, the CDR3 is TGCAGCGTTGTGACAGGGATGAACACTGAAGCTTTCTTT. The chain uses TRBV29-1 and TRBJ1-1, with 7 bases that match TRBD1. This CDR3 has 13 amino acids. In germline, CDR1 is SQVTM, CDR2 ANQGSEA. The ends lost 4 bases at V and 0 bases at J; junction bases unmatched: 2.

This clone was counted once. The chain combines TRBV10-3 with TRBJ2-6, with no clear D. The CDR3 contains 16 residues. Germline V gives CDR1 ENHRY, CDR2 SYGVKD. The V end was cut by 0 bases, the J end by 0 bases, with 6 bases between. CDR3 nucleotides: TGTGCCATCAGTGAGTCGTTAATCTCTGGGGCCAACGTCCTGACTTTC. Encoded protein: CAISESLISGANVLTF.

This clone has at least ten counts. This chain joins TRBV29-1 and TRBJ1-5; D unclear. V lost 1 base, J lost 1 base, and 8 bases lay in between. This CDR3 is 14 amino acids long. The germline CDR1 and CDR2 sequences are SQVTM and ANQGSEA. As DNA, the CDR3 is TGCAGCGTTGAAGGGGGAGCAAGCAATCAGCCCCAGCATTTT. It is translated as CSVEGGASNQPQHF.

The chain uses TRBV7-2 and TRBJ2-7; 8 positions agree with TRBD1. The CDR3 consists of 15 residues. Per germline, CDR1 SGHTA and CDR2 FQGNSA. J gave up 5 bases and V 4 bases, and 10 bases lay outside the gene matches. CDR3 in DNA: TGTGCCAGCAGCTCCCTCGACAGGGGTGAGAACGAGCAGTACTTC. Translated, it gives CASSSLDRGENEQYF.

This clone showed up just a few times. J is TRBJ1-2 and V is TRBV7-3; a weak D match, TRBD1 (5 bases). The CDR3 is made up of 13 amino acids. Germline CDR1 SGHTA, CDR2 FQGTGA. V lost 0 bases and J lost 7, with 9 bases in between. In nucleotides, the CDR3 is TGTGCCAGCAGCTTAACGGCAGGGCTTGGCTACACCTTC. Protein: CASSLTAGLGYTF.

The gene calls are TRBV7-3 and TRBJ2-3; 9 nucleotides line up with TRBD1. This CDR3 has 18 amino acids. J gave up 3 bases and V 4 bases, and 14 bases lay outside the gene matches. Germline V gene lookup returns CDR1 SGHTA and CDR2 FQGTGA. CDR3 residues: CASSSGYRGLYPTDTQYF. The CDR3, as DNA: TGTGCCAGCAGCTCGGGGTACAGGGGGCTCTATCCGACAGATACGCAGTATTTT.

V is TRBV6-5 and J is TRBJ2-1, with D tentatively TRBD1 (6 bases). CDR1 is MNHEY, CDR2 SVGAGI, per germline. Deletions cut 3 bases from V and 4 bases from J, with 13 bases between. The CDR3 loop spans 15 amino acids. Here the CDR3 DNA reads TGTGCCAGCAGTTATAGGGACAACCTTTACAATGAGCAGTTCTTC. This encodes CASSYRDNLYNEQFF.

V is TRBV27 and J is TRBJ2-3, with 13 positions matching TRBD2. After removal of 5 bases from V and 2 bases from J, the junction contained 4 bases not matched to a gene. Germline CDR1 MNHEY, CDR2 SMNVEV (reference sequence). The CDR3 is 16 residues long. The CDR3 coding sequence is TGTGCCAGCAGTCCCGGACTAGCGGGAGCCACAGATACGCAGTATTTT. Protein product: CASSPGLAGATDTQYF.

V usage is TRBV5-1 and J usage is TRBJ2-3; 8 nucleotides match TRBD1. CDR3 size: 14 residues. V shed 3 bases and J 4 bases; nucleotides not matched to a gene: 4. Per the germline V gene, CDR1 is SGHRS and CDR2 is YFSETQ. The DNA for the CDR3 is TGCGCCAGCAGCTACCGACAGGGGTCAGATACGCAGTATTTT. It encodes CASSYRQGSDTQYF.

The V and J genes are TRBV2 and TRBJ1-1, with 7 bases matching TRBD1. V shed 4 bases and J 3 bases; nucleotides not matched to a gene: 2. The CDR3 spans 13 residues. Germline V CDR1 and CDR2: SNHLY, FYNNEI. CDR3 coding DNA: TGTGCCAGCAGTGGACAGGGTCACACTGAAGCTTTCTTT. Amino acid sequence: CASSGQGHTEAFF.

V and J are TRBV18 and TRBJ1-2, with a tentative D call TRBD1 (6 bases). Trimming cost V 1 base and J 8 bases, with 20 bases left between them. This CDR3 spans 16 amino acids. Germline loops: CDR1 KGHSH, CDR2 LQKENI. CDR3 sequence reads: CASSPQESGARRGYTF. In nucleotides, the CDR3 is TGTGCCAGCTCACCACAGGAGTCAGGGGCCAGGAGAGGCTACACCTTC.

The CDR3 here is CASSFSGESQPQHF. DNA of the CDR3: TGTGCCAGCAGCTTCTCAGGGGAGAGTCAGCCCCAGCATTTT. This rearrangement joins TRBV5-6 to TRBJ1-5, with D perhaps matching TRBD1 (6 bases). There are 14 residues in the CDR3. Germline assignment: CDR1 SGHDT and CDR2 YYEEEE. V lost 2 bases, J lost 6 bases, and 12 bases lay in between.

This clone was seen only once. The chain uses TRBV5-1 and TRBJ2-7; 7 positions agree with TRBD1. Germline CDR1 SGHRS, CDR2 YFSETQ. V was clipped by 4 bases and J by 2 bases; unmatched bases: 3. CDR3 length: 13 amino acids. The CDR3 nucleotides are TGCGCCAGCAGCGGGGACAGCCCCTACGAGCAGTACTTC. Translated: CASSGDSPYEQYF.

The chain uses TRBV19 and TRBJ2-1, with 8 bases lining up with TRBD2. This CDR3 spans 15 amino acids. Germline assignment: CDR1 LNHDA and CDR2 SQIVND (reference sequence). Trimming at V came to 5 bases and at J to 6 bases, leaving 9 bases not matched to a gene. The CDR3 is CASSVAGIRTNEQFF. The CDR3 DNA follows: TGTGCCAGTAGTGTAGCGGGGATCAGAACCAATGAGCAGTTCTTC.

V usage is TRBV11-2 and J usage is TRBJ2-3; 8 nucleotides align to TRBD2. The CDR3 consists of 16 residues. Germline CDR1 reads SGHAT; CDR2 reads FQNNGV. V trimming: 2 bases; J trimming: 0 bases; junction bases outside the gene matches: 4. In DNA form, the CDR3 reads TGTGCCAGCAGCTTACGGCTAGCGGGTAGCACAGATACGCAGTATTTT. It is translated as CASSLRLAGSTDTQYF.

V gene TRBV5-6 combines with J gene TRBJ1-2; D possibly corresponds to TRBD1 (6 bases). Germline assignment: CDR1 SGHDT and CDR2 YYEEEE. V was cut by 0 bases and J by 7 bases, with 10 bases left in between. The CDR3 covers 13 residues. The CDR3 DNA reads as TGTGCCAGCAGCTTGGACAGGGAGGGTGGCTACACCTTC. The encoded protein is CASSLDREGGYTF.

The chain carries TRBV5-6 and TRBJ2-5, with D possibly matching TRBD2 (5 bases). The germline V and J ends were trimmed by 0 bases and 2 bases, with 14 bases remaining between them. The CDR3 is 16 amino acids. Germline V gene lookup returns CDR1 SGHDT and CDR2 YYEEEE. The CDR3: CASSLGADSTQETQYF. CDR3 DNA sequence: TGTGCCAGCAGCTTGGGGGCGGACTCCACTCAAGAGACCCAGTACTTC.

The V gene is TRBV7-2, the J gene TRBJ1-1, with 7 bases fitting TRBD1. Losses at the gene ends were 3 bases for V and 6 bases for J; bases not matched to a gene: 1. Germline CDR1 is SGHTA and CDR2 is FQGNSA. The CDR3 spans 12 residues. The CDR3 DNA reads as TGTGCCAGCAGCTTCCAGGGGGCTGAAGCTTTCTTT. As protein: CASSFQGAEAFF. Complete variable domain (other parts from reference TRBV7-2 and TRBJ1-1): GAGVSQSPSNKVTEKGKDVELRCDPISGHTALYWYRQSLGQGLEFLIYFQGNSAPDKSGLPSDRFSAERTGGSVSTLTIQRTQQEDSAVYLCASSFQGAEAFFGQGTRLTVV.